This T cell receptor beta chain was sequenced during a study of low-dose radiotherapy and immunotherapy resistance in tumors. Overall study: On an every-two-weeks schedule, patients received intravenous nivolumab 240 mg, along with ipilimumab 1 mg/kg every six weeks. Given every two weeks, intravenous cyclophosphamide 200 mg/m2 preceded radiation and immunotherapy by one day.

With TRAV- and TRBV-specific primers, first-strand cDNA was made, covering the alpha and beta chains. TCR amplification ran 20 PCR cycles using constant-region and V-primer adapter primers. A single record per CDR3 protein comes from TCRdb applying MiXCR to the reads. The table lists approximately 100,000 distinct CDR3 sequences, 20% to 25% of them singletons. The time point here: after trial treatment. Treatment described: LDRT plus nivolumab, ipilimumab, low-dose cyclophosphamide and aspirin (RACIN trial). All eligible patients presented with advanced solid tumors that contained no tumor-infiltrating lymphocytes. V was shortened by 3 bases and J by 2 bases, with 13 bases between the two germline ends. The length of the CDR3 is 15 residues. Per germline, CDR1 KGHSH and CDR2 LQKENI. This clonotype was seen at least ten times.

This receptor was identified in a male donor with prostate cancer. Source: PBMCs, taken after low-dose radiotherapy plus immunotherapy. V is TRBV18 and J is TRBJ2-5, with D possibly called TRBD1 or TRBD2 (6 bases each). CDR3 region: CASSPGGRVQETQYF. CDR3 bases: TGTGCCAGCTCACCGGGGGGCAGGGTTCAAGAGACCCAGTACTTC.